This record concerns one T cell receptor beta chain sequence. This entry is derived from a study of cytomegalovirus exposure and HLA in healthy donors. The PCR had 60 Vbeta and 13 Jbeta primers. Some clones are missing from TCRdb's copy, which holds only in-frame ones; the method was immunoSEQ multiplex PCR. The sample shows 75,000 to 100,000 clones, around 60% of them seen only once. Per the germline V gene, CDR1 is SGHTA and CDR2 is FQGNSA. The CDR3 consists of 17 residues. V gave up 4 bases and J gave up 0 bases; unmatched junction bases: 6. This chain links TRBV7-2 with TRBJ2-1; TRBD2 agrees at 10 bases. The clonotype originates from a man aged 60-69 years in good health and CMV-seronegative. Specimen: PBMCs. DNA of the CDR3: TGTGCCAGCAGCTCTAGCGGGGGTCTGGGCTCCTACAATGAGCAGTTCTTC. Translated: CASSSSGGLGSYNEQFF.